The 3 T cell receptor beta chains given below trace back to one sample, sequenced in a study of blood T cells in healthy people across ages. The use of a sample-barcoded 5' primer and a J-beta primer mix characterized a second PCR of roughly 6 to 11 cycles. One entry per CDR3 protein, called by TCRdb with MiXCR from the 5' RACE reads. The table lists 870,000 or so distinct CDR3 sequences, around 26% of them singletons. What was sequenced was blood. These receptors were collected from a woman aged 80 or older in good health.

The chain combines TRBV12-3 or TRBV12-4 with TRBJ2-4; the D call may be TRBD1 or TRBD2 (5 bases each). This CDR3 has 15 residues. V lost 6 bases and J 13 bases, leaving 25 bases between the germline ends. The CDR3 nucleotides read TGTGCCAGCAGCCCTAGTGGGGGTCCTCCCTACAAGCAGTACTTC. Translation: CASSPSGGPPYKQYF.

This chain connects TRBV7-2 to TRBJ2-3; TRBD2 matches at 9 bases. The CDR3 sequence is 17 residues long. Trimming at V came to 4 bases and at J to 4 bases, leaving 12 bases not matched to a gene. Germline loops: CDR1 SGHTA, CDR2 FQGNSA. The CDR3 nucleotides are TGTGCCAGCAGCTACCCAACGACTAGCGGTCGGGCAGATACGCAGTATTTT. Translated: CASSYPTTSGRADTQYF.

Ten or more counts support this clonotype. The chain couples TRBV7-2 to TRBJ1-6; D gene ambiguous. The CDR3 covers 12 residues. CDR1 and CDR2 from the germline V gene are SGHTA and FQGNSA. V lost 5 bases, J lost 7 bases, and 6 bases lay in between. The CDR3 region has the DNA TGTGCCAGCAGCCGCACGAATTCACCCCTCCACTTT. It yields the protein CASSRTNSPLHF.